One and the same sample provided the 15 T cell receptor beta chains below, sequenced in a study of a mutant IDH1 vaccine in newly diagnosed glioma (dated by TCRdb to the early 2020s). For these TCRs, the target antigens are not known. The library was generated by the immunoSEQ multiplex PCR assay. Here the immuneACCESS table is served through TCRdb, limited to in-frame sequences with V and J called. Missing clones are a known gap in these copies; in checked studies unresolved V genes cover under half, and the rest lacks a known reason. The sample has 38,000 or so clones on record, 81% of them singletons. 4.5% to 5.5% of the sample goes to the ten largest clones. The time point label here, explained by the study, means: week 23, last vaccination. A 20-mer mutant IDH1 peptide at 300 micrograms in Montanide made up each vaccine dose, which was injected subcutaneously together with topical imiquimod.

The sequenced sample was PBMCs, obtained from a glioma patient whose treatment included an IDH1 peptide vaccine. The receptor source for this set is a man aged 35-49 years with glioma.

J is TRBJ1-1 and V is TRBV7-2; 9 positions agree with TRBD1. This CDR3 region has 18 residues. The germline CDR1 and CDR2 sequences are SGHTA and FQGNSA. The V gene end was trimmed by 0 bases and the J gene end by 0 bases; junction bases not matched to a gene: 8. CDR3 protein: CASSLAWDRETMNTEAFF. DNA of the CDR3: TGTGCCAGCAGCTTAGCCTGGGACAGGGAAACTATGAACACTGAAGCTTTCTTT.

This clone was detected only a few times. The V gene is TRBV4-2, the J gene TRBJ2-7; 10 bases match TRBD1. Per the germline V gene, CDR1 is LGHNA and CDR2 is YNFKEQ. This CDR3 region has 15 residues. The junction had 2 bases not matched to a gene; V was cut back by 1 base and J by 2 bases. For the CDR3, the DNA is TGTGCCAGCAGCCAAGCGACAGGGGGCCCCTACGAGCAGTACTTC. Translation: CASSQATGGPYEQYF.

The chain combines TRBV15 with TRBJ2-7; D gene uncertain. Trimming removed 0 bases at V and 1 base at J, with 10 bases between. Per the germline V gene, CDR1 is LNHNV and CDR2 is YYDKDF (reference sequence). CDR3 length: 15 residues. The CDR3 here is CATSREADGSYEQYF. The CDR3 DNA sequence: TGTGCCACCAGCAGAGAGGCTGACGGATCCTACGAGCAGTACTTC.

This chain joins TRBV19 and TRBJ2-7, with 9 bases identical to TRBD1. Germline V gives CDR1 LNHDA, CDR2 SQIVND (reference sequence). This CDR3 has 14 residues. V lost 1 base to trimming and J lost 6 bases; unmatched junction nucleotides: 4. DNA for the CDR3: TGTGCCAGTAGTATAGTCGGGACAGGGAGCGAGCAGTACTTC. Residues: CASSIVGTGSEQYF.

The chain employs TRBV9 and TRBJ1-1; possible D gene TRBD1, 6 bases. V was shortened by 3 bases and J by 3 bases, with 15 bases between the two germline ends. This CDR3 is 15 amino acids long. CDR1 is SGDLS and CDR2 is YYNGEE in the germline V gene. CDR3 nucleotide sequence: TGTGCCAGCAGCGAGCCCAGGGGCCTGGACACTGAAGCTTTCTTT. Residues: CASSEPRGLDTEAFF.

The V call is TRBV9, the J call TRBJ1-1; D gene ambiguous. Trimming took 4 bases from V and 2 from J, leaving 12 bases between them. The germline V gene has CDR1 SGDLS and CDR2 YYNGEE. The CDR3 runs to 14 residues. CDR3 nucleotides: TGTGCCAGCAGCTGGAGACCGATCAACACTGAAGCTTTCTTT. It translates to CASSWRPINTEAFF.

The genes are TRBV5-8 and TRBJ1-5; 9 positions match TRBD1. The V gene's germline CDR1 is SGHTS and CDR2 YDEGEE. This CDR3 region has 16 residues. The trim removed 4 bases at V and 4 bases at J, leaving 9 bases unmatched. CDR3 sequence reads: CASSPAGQGGNQPQHF. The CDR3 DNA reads TGTGCCAGCAGCCCGGCGGGACAGGGCGGGAATCAGCCCCAGCATTTT.

In DNA, the CDR3 is TGCAGCGTCCATACTTTGGCCGGGGGCGACTATGGCTACACCTTC. Protein sequence: CSVHTLAGGDYGYTF. The chain recombines TRBV29-1 with TRBJ1-2; possible D gene TRBD1, 6 bases. CDR3 length: 15 residues. V dropped 6 bases and J dropped 3 bases, with 20 bases sitting between them. The V gene's germline CDR1 is SQVTM and CDR2 ANQGSEA.

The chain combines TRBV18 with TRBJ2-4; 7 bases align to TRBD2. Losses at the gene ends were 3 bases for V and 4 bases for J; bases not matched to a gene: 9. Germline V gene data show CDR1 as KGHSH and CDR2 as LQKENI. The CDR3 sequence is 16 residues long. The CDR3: CASSPGGALVKNIQYF. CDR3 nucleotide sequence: TGTGCCAGCTCACCGGGAGGGGCGCTTGTTAAAAACATTCAGTACTTC.

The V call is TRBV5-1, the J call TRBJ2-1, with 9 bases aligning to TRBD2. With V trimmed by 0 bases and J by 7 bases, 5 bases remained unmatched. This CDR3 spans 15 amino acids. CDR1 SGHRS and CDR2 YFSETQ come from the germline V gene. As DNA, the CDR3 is TGCGCCAGCAGCTTGGGGGCGGGAGGGCCAAATGAGCAGTTCTTC. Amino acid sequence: CASSLGAGGPNEQFF.

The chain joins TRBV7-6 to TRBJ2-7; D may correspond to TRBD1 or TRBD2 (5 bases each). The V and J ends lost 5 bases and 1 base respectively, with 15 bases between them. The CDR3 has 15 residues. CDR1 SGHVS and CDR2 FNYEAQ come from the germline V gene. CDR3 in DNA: TGTGCCAGCAGCGGAGGTGTGGGGCGATCCTACGAGCAGTACTTC. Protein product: CASSGGVGRSYEQYF.

In nucleotides, the CDR3 is TGTGCCAGCAGCTTGGGTAGCAATCAGCCCCAGCATTTT. Its protein is CASSLGSNQPQHF. The chain has TRBV11-2 and TRBJ1-5; D is unclear. CDR1 SGHAT and CDR2 FQNNGV come from the germline V gene. With 3 bases removed from V and 0 bases from J, the gap between germline ends came to 3 bases. This CDR3 contains 13 residues.

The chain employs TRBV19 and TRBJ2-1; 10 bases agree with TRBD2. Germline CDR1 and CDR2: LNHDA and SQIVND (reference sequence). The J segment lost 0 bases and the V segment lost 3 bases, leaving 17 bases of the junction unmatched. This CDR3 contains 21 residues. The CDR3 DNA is TGTGCCAGTAGTATTTTTAAGGTTGCTAGCGGGGGCCCCTTCTCCTACAATGAGCAGTTCTTC. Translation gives CASSIFKVASGGPFSYNEQFF. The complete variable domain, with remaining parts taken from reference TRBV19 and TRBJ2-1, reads DGGITQSPKYLFRKEGQNVTLSCEQNLNHDAMYWYRQDPGQGLRLIYYSQIVNDFQKGDIAEGYSVSREKKESFPLTVTSAQKNPTAFYLCASSIFKVASGGPFSYNEQFFGPGTRLTVL.

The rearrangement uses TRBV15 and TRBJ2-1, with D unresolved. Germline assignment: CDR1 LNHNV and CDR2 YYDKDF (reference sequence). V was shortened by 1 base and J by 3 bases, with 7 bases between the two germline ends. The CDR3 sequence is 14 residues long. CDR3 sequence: CATSRAQIYNEQFF. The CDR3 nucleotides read TGTGCCACCAGCAGAGCTCAGATCTACAATGAGCAGTTCTTC.

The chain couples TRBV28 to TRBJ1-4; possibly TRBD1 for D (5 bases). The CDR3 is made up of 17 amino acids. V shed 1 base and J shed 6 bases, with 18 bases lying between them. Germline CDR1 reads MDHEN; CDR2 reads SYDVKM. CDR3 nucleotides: TGTGCCAGCAGTTTATCTCTCCAGGGAATTATCTATGAAAAACTGTTTTTT. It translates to CASSLSLQGIIYEKLFF.